The source of this TCR beta chain is a study of T cells in tuberculosis. In the study overall: T cells were selected with CD1B tetramers loaded with glucose monomycolate.

A word on this clone: The antigen remains undetermined.

Described time point: new active TB diagnosis, blood taken before or within 7 days of starting treatment. Included patients were adults of at least 18, HIV-seronegative, South African. TCRdb's copy holds only in-frame clones and misses some; the assay was immunoSEQ multiplex PCR. The sample contains 35,000 to 45,000 clones, less than 95% of which appear only once. General study points: A GMM-specific repertoire classifier reached about 85% accuracy, AUROC under 0.95.

The sample here was PBMCs, taken at tuberculosis diagnosis. The receptor's source is an adult with tuberculosis.

CDR3 amino acids: CASSEGSRTGNEKLFF. The CDR3 DNA follows: TGTGCCAGCAGTGAAGGGTCTCGGACAGGGAACGAAAAACTGTTTTTT. The V and J genes are TRBV25-1 and TRBJ1-4; 8 bases map to TRBD1. Trimming took 2 bases from V and 8 from J; bases not matched to a gene: 10. The germline V gene encodes CDR1 MGHDK and CDR2 SYGVNS. The CDR3 has 16 amino acids.